The 27 T cell receptor beta chains listed next were all sequenced from one sample in a study of T-cell memory formation after mild COVID-19. TCRdb ran MiXCR on the 5' RACE reads and lists one entry per CDR3 protein. The sample carries roughly 510,000 distinct CDR3 sequences, around 15% recorded once. The sequenced sample consisted of PBMCs or a T cell subset sorted from them (not recorded which). The receptor set was obtained from an adult woman who had mild COVID-19 (a few samples of this study predate the infection). Cell type and time point are not known.

A few counts support this clonotype. CDR3 in DNA: TGTGCCAGCAGCGGGGGCCTTTTTGTCGGGGAGCTGTTTTTT. Translating it yields CASSGGLFVGELFF. The V gene is TRBV9, the J gene TRBJ2-2; D is possibly TRBD1 (5 bases). The CDR3 has 14 amino acids. Germline V gene lookup returns CDR1 SGDLS and CDR2 YYNGEE. V gave up 3 bases and J gave up 7 bases, with 13 bases separating them.

The rearrangement links TRBV4-3 to TRBJ2-7, with D possibly being TRBD1 (6 bases). This CDR3 has 16 residues. V was shortened by 0 bases and J by 5 bases, with 17 bases between the two germline ends. CDR1 LGHNA and CDR2 YSLEER come from the germline V gene. Written as DNA, the CDR3 is TGCGCCAGCAGCCAAGAGATAACCGGGACATACAACGAGCAGTACTTC. Translating gives CASSQEITGTYNEQYF.

This clonotype occurred a few times. The chain carries TRBV5-1 and TRBJ2-3; D not certain. The V and J ends lost 3 bases and 6 bases respectively, with 8 bases between them. Germline V gene lookup returns CDR1 SGHRS and CDR2 YFSETQ. This CDR3 is 12 amino acids long. CDR3 DNA sequence: TGCGCCAGCAGCTCTAGTCCGGATACGCAGTATTTT. Translating it yields CASSSSPDTQYF. The full variable domain, rest sourced from reference TRBV5-1 and TRBJ2-3, is KAGVTQTPRYLIKTRGQQVTLSCSPISGHRSVSWYQQTPGQGLQFLFEYFSETQRNKGNFPGRFSGRQFSNSRSEMNVSTLELGDSALYLCASSSSPDTQYFGPGTRLTVL.

This clonotype has a count of ten or more. The V and J genes are TRBV6-5 and TRBJ2-1; D is unclear. The V gene lost 3 bases and the J gene lost 5 bases, with 14 bases spanning the gap. Germline V gene sequence: CDR1 MNHEY, CDR2 SVGAGI. There are 15 residues in the CDR3. CDR3 DNA sequence: TGTGCCAGCAGTTATCTAATGGGCAGGAACAATGAGCAGTTCTTC. This encodes CASSYLMGRNNEQFF.

This clonotype turned up a few times. This chain links TRBV25-1 with TRBJ1-6; D remains unclear. The germline CDR1 and CDR2 sequences are MGHDK and SYGVNS. V lost 6 bases to trimming and J lost 7 bases, with 10 bases between them. The CDR3 sequence is 13 residues long. The CDR3 loop is CASRVSANSPLHF. CDR3 sequence (DNA): TGTGCCAGCAGGGTATCCGCCAATTCACCCCTCCACTTT.

V is TRBV6-5 and J is TRBJ1-1; no definite D call. CDR1 and CDR2 (germline): MNHEY, SVGAGI. The germline V and J ends were trimmed by 0 bases and 6 bases, with 8 bases remaining between them. The CDR3 runs to 13 residues. The CDR3 spells CASSYSRAAEAFF. As DNA, the CDR3 is TGTGCCAGCAGTTACTCTAGGGCCGCTGAAGCTTTCTTT.

This clonotype was seen a few times. The CDR3 DNA is TGCGCCAGCAGCTCGACTCTGTCCGGAGGGGAGACCCAGTACTTC. This gives the protein CASSSTLSGGETQYF. The chain couples TRBV5-1 to TRBJ2-5; tentatively, D is TRBD2 (6 bases). V lost 3 bases and J lost 5, with 17 bases in between. CDR3 length: 15 residues. Germline CDR1 is SGHRS and CDR2 is YFSETQ. Full variable domain (remainder filled in from reference TRBV5-1 and TRBJ2-5): KAGVTQTPRYLIKTRGQQVTLSCSPISGHRSVSWYQQTPGQGLQFLFEYFSETQRNKGNFPGRFSGRQFSNSRSEMNVSTLELGDSALYLCASSSTLSGGETQYFGPGTRLLVL.

The rearrangement links TRBV5-8 to TRBJ1-2, with D hard to call. Between the trimmed V and J ends, which lost 5 bases and 8 bases, there was a span of 16 bases. Per germline, CDR1 SGHTS and CDR2 YDEGEE. This CDR3 spans 13 amino acids. The CDR3 loop reads CASSPANQRGYTF. The CDR3 DNA sequence: TGTGCCAGCAGTCCAGCCAACCAACGGGGCTACACCTTC.

The table lists this clonotype with a few counts. The rearrangement joins TRBV7-3 to TRBJ1-1, with 8 positions matching TRBD1. Losses at the gene ends were 5 bases for V and 0 bases for J; bases not matched to a gene: 5. CDR1 is SGHTA, CDR2 FQGTGA, per germline. There are 15 residues in the CDR3. The CDR3 coding sequence is TGTGCCAGCAGCCCACAGGGACAGGTGAACACTGAAGCTTTCTTT. This translates into CASSPQGQVNTEAFF. Complete variable domain (other parts from reference TRBV7-3 and TRBJ1-1): GAGVSQTPSNKVTEKGKYVELRCDPISGHTALYWYRQSLGQGPEFLIYFQGTGAADDSGLPNDRFFAVRPEGSVSTLKIQRTERGDSAVYLCASSPQGQVNTEAFFGQGTRLTVV.

This chain joins TRBV7-2 and TRBJ2-1; the D gene is possibly TRBD2 (5 bases). Germline V gives CDR1 SGHTA, CDR2 FQGNSA. V shed 5 bases and J shed 1 base, with 15 bases lying between them. This CDR3 comprises 16 residues. CDR3 sequence (DNA): TGTGCCAGCAGCATAGGGAGATTGAGGTCCTACAATGAGCAGTTCTTC. This codes for CASSIGRLRSYNEQFF. The full variable domain, its missing parts supplied by reference TRBV7-2 and TRBJ2-1, is GAGVSQSPSNKVTEKGKDVELRCDPISGHTALYWYRQSLGQGLEFLIYFQGNSAPDKSGLPSDRFSAERTGGSVSTLTIQRTQQEDSAVYLCASSIGRLRSYNEQFFGPGTRLTVL.

In its sample, this clonotype was seen many times. The rearrangement joins TRBV12-3 or TRBV12-4 to TRBJ1-1; D gene unclear. V dropped 8 bases and J dropped 4 bases, with 14 bases sitting between them. CDR3 size: 13 residues. CDR3 in amino acids: CASGVSGGTEAFF. CDR3 sequence (DNA): TGTGCCAGCGGGGTGTCCGGAGGCACTGAAGCTTTCTTT.

This clonotype appeared once. V and J are TRBV18 and TRBJ2-2, with 7 bases lining up with TRBD1. CDR1 is KGHSH and CDR2 is LQKENI in the germline V gene. This CDR3 contains 13 residues. V lost 6 bases and J lost 6; bases outside the gene matches: 4. The CDR3: CASSRTGPGELFF. CDR3 in DNA: TGTGCCAGCTCCAGGACAGGACCCGGGGAGCTGTTTTTT.

This clonotype was picked up a small number of times. The chain uses TRBV19 and TRBJ1-5; TRBD1 might be the D (6 bases). The CDR3 is made up of 14 amino acids. V lost 1 base to trimming and J lost 5 bases, with 9 bases between them. Germline V gene sequence: CDR1 LNHDA, CDR2 SQIVND (reference sequence). The CDR3 reads CASSIGGADQPQHF. The DNA for the CDR3 is TGTGCCAGTAGTATAGGGGGGGCGGATCAGCCCCAGCATTTT.

This clonotype was detected only a few times. V gene TRBV20-1 combines with J gene TRBJ1-6; 8 bases match TRBD1. J lost 0 bases, V lost 3 bases, and 4 bases had no gene match. CDR3 size: 16 residues. Germline assignment: CDR1 DFQATT and CDR2 SNEGSKA (reference sequence). CDR3 sequence (DNA): TGCAGTGCTAGCCCCGGACAGGGCTCCTATAATTCACCCCTCCACTTT. Its translation is CSASPGQGSYNSPLHF.

This chain links TRBV5-1 with TRBJ2-7, with a tentative D call TRBD2 (7 bases). CDR1 SGHRS and CDR2 YFSETQ come from the germline V gene. The CDR3 extends over 14 amino acids. The ends were cut back, 2 bases at V and 4 bases at J, with 13 bases in the middle. DNA for the CDR3: TGCGCCAGCAGCTTCAGAGGGGGGGATTACGAGCAGTACTTC. Amino acid sequence: CASSFRGGDYEQYF.

A few counts support this clonotype. The rearrangement joins TRBV3-1 to TRBJ1-2; D uncertain. V lost 4 bases and J 0 bases, leaving 9 bases between the germline ends. The CDR3 spans 14 residues. Germline lookup yields CDR1 LGHDT and CDR2 YNNKEL (reference sequence). CDR3 sequence (DNA): TGTGCCAGCAGCCGGACGGCTTCTAACTATGGCTACACCTTC. It is translated as CASSRTASNYGYTF. The entire variable domain, with the rest obtained from reference TRBV3-1 and TRBJ1-2, is as follows: DTAVSQTPKYLVTQMGNDKSIKCEQNLGHDTMYWYKQDSKKFLKIMFSYNNKELIINETVPNRFSPKSPDKAHLNLHINSLELGDSAVYFCASSRTASNYGYTFGSGTRLTVV.

This clonotype was picked up many times. J is TRBJ2-5 and V is TRBV5-1, with 13 nucleotides matching TRBD2. V trimming: 4 bases; J trimming: 4 bases; junction bases outside the gene matches: 7. CDR1 is SGHRS and CDR2 is YFSETQ in the germline V gene. The CDR3 extends over 16 amino acids. The CDR3 sequence: CASSTRTSGSSETQYF. The CDR3 nucleotides are TGCGCCAGCAGCACCAGGACTAGCGGGAGTTCAGAGACCCAGTACTTC.

V gene TRBV7-9 combines with J gene TRBJ1-1; 8 bases fit TRBD1. CDR1 and CDR2 (germline): SEHNR, FQNEAQ (reference sequence). The CDR3 is made up of 14 amino acids. Trimming cost V 7 bases and J 6 bases; bases outside gene matches: 10. The CDR3 protein is CASTKQGVLPEAFF. The CDR3 DNA follows: TGTGCCAGCACCAAACAGGGGGTCCTCCCTGAAGCTTTCTTT.

This chain connects TRBV12-3 or TRBV12-4 to TRBJ2-7; D gene ambiguous. The V end was cut by 3 bases, the J end by 5 bases, with 5 bases between. CDR3 length: 11 amino acids. As DNA, the CDR3 is TGTGCCAGCAGTTTCCTTGACGAGCAGTACTTC. It specifies CASSFLDEQYF.

V and J are TRBV27 and TRBJ1-2; a weak D match, TRBD1 (6 bases). Per germline, CDR1 MNHEY and CDR2 SMNVEV (reference sequence). This CDR3 comprises 15 residues. V lost 6 bases to trimming and J lost 4 bases, with 18 bases between them. CDR3 region: CASSLTRGPSYGYTF. The CDR3 DNA is TGTGCCAGCAGCCTAACGCGGGGGCCAAGCTATGGCTACACCTTC.

This clonotype was detected a few times. The chain couples TRBV30 to TRBJ1-1; D not certain. Germline V gene sequence: CDR1 GTSNPN, CDR2 SVGIG (reference sequence). Trimming shortened V by 2 bases and J by 0 bases, and 16 bases separated the two germline ends. CDR3 length equals 16 residues. CDR3 sequence (DNA): TGTGCCTGGAGTCCCCCGACCTTCAACATGAACACTGAAGCTTTCTTT. This sequence encodes CAWSPPTFNMNTEAFF.

Ten or more counts support this clonotype. The chain uses TRBV7-9 and TRBJ2-3; the D is unclear. V lost 3 bases, J lost 2 bases, and 6 bases lay in between. The CDR3 runs 13 residues. Germline V gives CDR1 SEHNR, CDR2 FQNEAQ (reference sequence). CDR3 DNA: TGTGCCAGCAGCTTGGACGTCACAGATACGCAGTATTTT. Its protein product is CASSLDVTDTQYF.

This clonotype was seen repeatedly, ten times or more. The chain carries TRBV7-8 and TRBJ2-1; 7 positions match TRBD1. The trim removed 4 bases at V and 9 bases at J, leaving 6 bases unmatched. The CDR3 has 13 residues. Per the germline V gene, CDR1 is SGHVS and CDR2 is FQNEAQ. CDR3 DNA sequence: TGTGCCAGCAGCTCACAGGGGATGGGTGAGCAGTTCTTC. Amino acid sequence: CASSSQGMGEQFF.

This clonotype was found a few times. This chain uses TRBV7-2 with TRBJ1-1, with D perhaps TRBD1 (6 bases). Trimming took off 5 bases at V and 1 base at J, with 17 bases between the two ends. This CDR3 region has 16 residues. Germline CDR1 is SGHTA and CDR2 is FQGNSA. CDR3 protein: CASSRTLGTPNTEAFF. The CDR3 DNA reads TGTGCCAGCAGCCGCACACTCGGGACACCGAACACTGAAGCTTTCTTT.

This chain joins TRBV29-1 and TRBJ2-1; D is undetermined. CDR1 is SQVTM and CDR2 is ANQGSEA in the germline V gene. The germline V and J ends were trimmed by 7 bases and 5 bases, with 6 bases remaining between them. This CDR3 spans 10 amino acids. The CDR3: CSAWDNEQFF. In DNA, the CDR3 is TGCAGCGCTTGGGACAATGAGCAGTTCTTC.

This chain links TRBV20-1 with TRBJ2-7; a weak D match, TRBD1 (6 bases). This CDR3 has 14 amino acids. CDR1 is DFQATT and CDR2 is SNEGSKA in the germline V gene (reference sequence). V lost 2 bases and J 3 bases, leaving 14 bases between the germline ends. CDR3 nucleotides: TGCAGTGCTAGAAGACAGGCGGAAGGCTACGAGCAGTACTTC. Translated, it gives CSARRQAEGYEQYF.

This clonotype was seen more than once but under ten times. V usage is TRBV27 and J usage is TRBJ2-6; 9 bases fit TRBD1. The CDR3 covers 17 residues. With 3 bases clipped from V and 1 base from J, the junction kept 4 bases outside the gene matches. Germline V gives CDR1 MNHEY, CDR2 SMNVEV (reference sequence). CDR3 residues: CASSFAGTGSGANVLTF. The CDR3 bases are TGTGCCAGCAGTTTCGCCGGGACAGGGTCTGGGGCCAACGTCCTGACTTTC. The full variable domain, rest sourced from reference TRBV27 and TRBJ2-6, is EAQVTQNPRYLITVTGKKLTVTCSQNMNHEYMSWYRQDPGLGLRQIYYSMNVEVTDKGDVPEGYKVSRKEKRNFPLILESPSPNQTSLYFCASSFAGTGSGANVLTFGAGSRLTVL.